This T cell receptor (beta chain) was captured in a study of shared clonotypes between healthy human individuals. Using immunoSEQ multiplex PCR, the repertoire was profiled, and TCRdb retains in-frame clones only, with some absent. The data hold roughly 1,000,000 clones, with 75% to 80% observed a single time. V dropped 3 bases and J dropped 5 bases, with 13 bases sitting between them. The CDR3 extends over 14 amino acids. CDR1 is MNHNS and CDR2 is SASEGT in the germline V gene. The sample taken for sequencing was memory CD4+ T cells from PBMCs. Subset of the sample: CD45RA-negative fraction. This clonotype was sampled from a man between 18 and 29 years old in good health. Some clones in this sample may be carry-over from other donors' samples. The chain couples TRBV6-1 to TRBJ2-5, with D tentatively TRBD1 (5 bases). The CDR3 nucleotides are TGTGCCAGCAGTGACAGGGTCTCGTTGGAGACCCAGTACTTC. Encoded protein: CASSDRVSLETQYF.